Following are 29 T cell receptor beta chains from one sample sequenced in a study of OX40 agonist ivuxolimab in advanced cancers. Here immunoSEQ multiplex PCR was the method, and the copy in TCRdb shows in-frame clones only, minus some. The sample records 60,000 to 75,000 clones, more than 75% being singletons. The source was CD4+ or CD8+ T cells sorted from blood, collected in a trial of the OX40 agonist ivuxolimab. The receptor source for this set is an adult with an advanced solid tumor such as melanoma, head and neck, liver or kidney cancer.

The chain recombines TRBV5-6 with TRBJ2-3; tentative D call: TRBD1 (6 bases). Germline CDR1 and CDR2: SGHDT and YYEEEE. This CDR3 comprises 17 residues. Trimming cost V 1 base and J 5 bases, with 20 bases left between them. The CDR3 region is CASSLSTDSLRGDTQYF. DNA of the CDR3: TGTGCCAGCAGCTTGTCTACGGACAGTCTAAGGGGAGATACGCAGTATTTT.

The chain recombines TRBV7-2 with TRBJ1-5, with D possibly matching TRBD1 (5 bases). Trimming took 6 bases from V and 3 from J, leaving 12 bases between them. CDR3 length equals 14 residues. Germline CDR1 SGHTA, CDR2 FQGNSA. The CDR3 is CASRPGLSNQPQHF. CDR3 in DNA: TGTGCCAGCAGACCGGGACTGTCCAATCAGCCCCAGCATTTT.

The V call is TRBV7-9, the J call TRBJ1-2, with 10 bases identical to TRBD1. The V and J ends lost 4 bases and 6 bases, in that order; junction bases with no gene match: 8. Germline CDR1 is SEHNR and CDR2 is FQNEAQ (reference sequence). This CDR3 spans 15 amino acids. The CDR3 sequence is CASSSPRQGAHGYTF. The CDR3 DNA reads TGTGCCAGCAGCTCCCCCCGACAGGGGGCCCATGGCTACACCTTC. The full variable domain, its missing parts supplied by reference TRBV7-9 and TRBJ1-2, is DTGVSQNPRHKITKRGQNVTFRCDPISEHNRLYWYRQTLGQGPEFLTYFQNEAQLEKSRLLSDRFSAERPKGSFSTLEIQRTEQGDSAMYLCASSSPRQGAHGYTFGSGTRLTVV.

This chain links TRBV9 with TRBJ1-1; no clear D gene. The CDR3 covers 13 residues. Germline V CDR1 and CDR2: SGDLS, YYNGEE. Trimming cost V 3 bases and J 5 bases, with 11 bases left between them. The CDR3 sequence is CASSATTGTEAFF. The CDR3 DNA is TGTGCCAGCAGCGCCACGACCGGAACTGAAGCTTTCTTT. Looking up the rest from reference TRBV9 and TRBJ1-1 gives the full variable domain: DSGVTQTPKHLITATGQRVTLRCSPRSGDLSVYWYQQSLDQGLQFLIQYYNGEERAKGNILERFSAQQFPDLHSELNLSSLELGDSALYFCASSATTGTEAFFGQGTRLTVV.

The chain is built from TRBV19 and TRBJ1-2; D remains unclear. This CDR3 region has 15 residues. The germline V and J ends were trimmed by 2 bases and 6 bases, with 16 bases remaining between them. CDR1 and CDR2 from the germline V gene are LNHDA and SQIVND (reference sequence). In DNA form, the CDR3 reads TGTGCCAGTAGTATATCTGATAGGTATTGGGATGGCTACACCTTC. Translating gives CASSISDRYWDGYTF.

The CDR3 region is CASSPNGGYGYTF. DNA for the CDR3: TGTGCCAGCAGCCCGAACGGGGGCTATGGCTACACCTTC. This rearrangement joins TRBV14 to TRBJ1-2; tentatively, D is TRBD1 (5 bases). V was clipped by 4 bases and J by 4 bases, with 10 bases between them. Per germline, CDR1 SGHDN and CDR2 FVKESK. This CDR3 region has 13 residues.

This clone appeared many times. The rearrangement links TRBV7-2 to TRBJ1-2, with 7 bases fitting TRBD1. Germline-derived CDR1 and CDR2 are SGHTA and FQGNSA. Trimming took 5 bases from V and 4 from J; bases not matched to a gene: 4. This CDR3 contains 13 residues. CDR3: CASSPQGIYGYTF. The CDR3 nucleotides read TGTGCCAGCAGCCCACAGGGGATCTATGGCTACACCTTC.

This CDR3 reads CASSPGQGYNEQFF. The CDR3 DNA follows: TGTGCCAGCTCACCGGGACAGGGCTACAATGAGCAGTTCTTC. The chain uses TRBV18 and TRBJ2-1; the match to TRBD1 covers 9 bases. Germline V gene sequence: CDR1 KGHSH, CDR2 LQKENI. The length of the CDR3 is 14 residues. The V and J ends lost 3 bases and 3 bases, in that order; junction bases with no gene match: 0. Together with reference TRBV18 and TRBJ2-1, the CDR3 gives the full variable domain: NAGVMQNPRHLVRRRGQEARLRCSPMKGHSHVYWYRQLPEEGLKFMVYLQKENIIDESGMPKERFSAEFPKEGPSILRIQQVVRGDSAAYFCASSPGQGYNEQFFGPGTRLTVL.

J is TRBJ1-1 and V is TRBV18; D might be TRBD1 (6 bases). Germline CDR1 reads KGHSH; CDR2 reads LQKENI. V dropped 6 bases and J dropped 2 bases, with 16 bases sitting between them. The CDR3 contains 15 residues. The CDR3 DNA reads TGTGCCAGCTCCCGAGGACAGAGGCCAAACACTGAAGCTTTCTTT. This translates into CASSRGQRPNTEAFF.

V usage is TRBV5-4 and J usage is TRBJ2-3, with D perhaps matching TRBD1 (8 bases). Germline V gene sequence: CDR1 SGHNT, CDR2 YYREEE (reference sequence). V shed 9 bases and J shed 2 bases, with 13 bases lying between them. The CDR3 length is 13 residues. The CDR3, as DNA: TGTGCCACTACAGGGGGGGCCACAGATACGCAGTATTTT. Protein: CATTGGATDTQYF.

V usage is TRBV6-1 and J usage is TRBJ1-5; TRBD1 matches 7 bases. V gave up 4 bases and J gave up 7 bases; unmatched junction bases: 10. Germline V gene data show CDR1 as MNHNS and CDR2 as SASEGT. The CDR3 loop spans 15 amino acids. This chain's CDR3 is CASSVGTGAGQPQHF. DNA of the CDR3: TGTGCCAGCAGTGTCGGTACAGGGGCGGGACAGCCCCAGCATTTT.

The rearrangement links TRBV28 to TRBJ2-4; D might be TRBD1 (6 bases). Between the trimmed V and J ends, which lost 1 base and 6 bases, there was a span of 13 bases. The germline V gene encodes CDR1 MDHEN and CDR2 SYDVKM. This CDR3 region has 15 residues. CDR3 region: CASSLLLGAGNIQYF. For the CDR3, the DNA is TGTGCCAGCAGTTTATTACTGGGGGCAGGAAACATTCAGTACTTC.

This chain joins TRBV28 and TRBJ1-4; D may be TRBD1 (5 bases). The CDR3 is 14 residues long. V gave up 5 bases and J gave up 7 bases, with 14 bases separating them. Germline-derived CDR1 and CDR2 are MDHEN and SYDVKM. The CDR3 protein is CASSPLRRAEKLFF. The CDR3 DNA is TGTGCCAGCAGTCCCCTGCGCAGGGCTGAAAAACTGTTTTTT.

The chain uses TRBV29-1 and TRBJ2-7; perhaps TRBD1 as D (5 bases). Per germline, CDR1 SQVTM and CDR2 ANQGSEA. Trimming removed 4 bases from V and 0 bases from J, with 10 bases in between. This CDR3 is built from 13 residues. CDR3 in amino acids: CSVVDTDSYEQYF. CDR3 nucleotides: TGCAGCGTTGTGGACACCGACTCCTACGAGCAGTACTTC.

The V and J genes are TRBV7-2 and TRBJ2-7; 9 nucleotides agree with TRBD1. The CDR3 covers 14 residues. J was trimmed by 3 bases and V by 1 base; bases with no gene match: 1. CDR1 and CDR2 (germline): SGHTA, FQGNSA. DNA for the CDR3: TGTGCCAGCAGCTTAGAGACAGGGGGCTACGAGCAGTACTTC. This gives the protein CASSLETGGYEQYF.

The chain joins TRBV15 to TRBJ2-7; D possibly corresponds to TRBD2 (7 bases). Germline values: CDR1 LNHNV, CDR2 YYDKDF (reference sequence). V dropped 0 bases and J dropped 3 bases, with 21 bases sitting between them. The CDR3 covers 18 residues. The CDR3 protein is CATSRDHSGGAIDYEQYF. For the CDR3, the DNA is TGTGCCACCAGCAGAGATCATTCGGGGGGCGCGATAGACTACGAGCAGTACTTC.

This clone is classed as medium-sized. The identical CDR3 is also encoded by other nucleotide sequences in the sample. The V gene is TRBV14, the J gene TRBJ1-2; D is ambiguous. This CDR3 has 12 amino acids. The germline gives CDR1 SGHDN, CDR2 FVKESK. Trimming took 4 bases from V and 4 from J, leaving 7 bases between them. The CDR3 DNA sequence: TGTGCCAGCAGCCCTTCGAGCTATGGCTACACCTTC. Amino acids: CASSPSSYGYTF.

The chain links TRBV2 to TRBJ2-5; 8 bases fit TRBD2. V trimming: 11 bases; J trimming: 2 bases; junction bases outside the gene matches: 7. CDR1 is SNHLY, CDR2 FYNNEI, per germline. This CDR3 has 13 amino acids. The CDR3 DNA reads TGTGCCCTCAGCGGGGGTCTACAAGAGACCCAGTACTTC. It yields the protein CALSGGLQETQYF.

The V gene is TRBV2, the J gene TRBJ1-5; TRBD1 matches 7 bases. CDR3 length equals 14 residues. Germline values: CDR1 SNHLY, CDR2 FYNNEI. With V trimmed by 5 bases and J by 1 base, 2 bases remained unmatched. CDR3 in amino acids: CASSRGQSNQPQHF. The CDR3 nucleotides read TGTGCCAGCAGTAGGGGACAGAGCAATCAGCCCCAGCATTTT.

The chain joins TRBV7-2 to TRBJ1-2; TRBD1 is a possible D gene (5 bases). The CDR3 has 14 amino acids. The germline V gene has CDR1 SGHTA and CDR2 FQGNSA. V lost 5 bases to trimming and J lost 4 bases, with 14 bases between them. The DNA of the CDR3 is TGTGCCAGCAGCGCTCAGGGTGGTACCTATGGCTACACCTTC. This gives the protein CASSAQGGTYGYTF.

This clone has a single count. This rearrangement joins TRBV10-3 to TRBJ2-2; 9 bases line up with TRBD2. The ends lost 5 bases at V and 7 bases at J; junction bases unmatched: 8. The CDR3 spans 15 residues. Germline loops: CDR1 ENHRY, CDR2 SYGVKD. The DNA for the CDR3 is TGTGCCATCAGTCAGAGCGGGGGGCAAGGCGGGGAGCTGTTTTTT. This encodes CAISQSGGQGGELFF.

The CDR3 bases are TGCGCCAGCAGCCGGATCGGTGGGTTGACAGATACGCAGTATTTT. Amino acids: CASSRIGGLTDTQYF. The chain links TRBV4-1 to TRBJ2-3; D remains unclear. Trimming pared 4 bases from V and 3 bases from J, leaving 14 bases between. The CDR3 covers 15 residues. Per germline, CDR1 MGHRA and CDR2 YSYEKL.

The chain recombines TRBV15 with TRBJ2-7, with TRBD2 as a possible D gene (5 bases). The CDR3 has 14 amino acids. The V gene lost 0 bases and the J gene lost 3 bases, with 9 bases spanning the gap. CDR1 is LNHNV and CDR2 is YYDKDF in the germline V gene (reference sequence). This chain's CDR3 is CATSREGAGYEQYF. The CDR3 DNA reads TGTGCCACCAGCAGAGAGGGAGCCGGCTACGAGCAGTACTTC.

The chain joins TRBV28 to TRBJ2-5; TRBD2 matches 11 bases. The CDR3 contains 16 residues. Germline assignment: CDR1 MDHEN and CDR2 SYDVKM. Trimming removed 0 bases from V and 5 bases from J; junction bases left unmatched: 5. The DNA for the CDR3 is TGTGCCAGCAGTTTATGGATTAGCGGGGGGGGTGAGACCCAGTACTTC. It translates to CASSLWISGGGETQYF.

The chain recombines TRBV5-4 with TRBJ1-4; 7 bases are a match to TRBD1. The junction had 5 bases not matched to a gene; V was cut back by 5 bases and J by 1 base. The CDR3 covers 15 residues. Germline CDR1 and CDR2: SGHNT and YYREEE (reference sequence). CDR3: CASSRTGETNEKLFF. The DNA for the CDR3 is TGTGCCAGCAGTCGGACAGGCGAAACTAATGAAAAACTGTTTTTT.

The chain employs TRBV9 and TRBJ2-1, with D possibly called TRBD1 or TRBD2 (5 bases each). Trimming pared 2 bases from V and 0 bases from J, leaving 9 bases between. Germline assignment: CDR1 SGDLS and CDR2 YYNGEE. This CDR3 spans 15 amino acids. The CDR3 sequence is CASSVGTSSYNEQFF. The CDR3 nucleotides are TGTGCCAGCAGCGTCGGGACCAGCTCCTACAATGAGCAGTTCTTC.

V is TRBV18 and J is TRBJ2-1; perhaps TRBD1 as D (6 bases). Germline CDR1 and CDR2: KGHSH and LQKENI. V was trimmed by 3 bases and J by 5 bases, leaving 14 bases between them. The CDR3 is 15 amino acids. CDR3 in amino acids: CASSPRDIFNNEQFF. The CDR3 nucleotides are TGTGCCAGCTCACCCCGGGACATCTTTAACAATGAGCAGTTCTTC. The variable domain in full, with the rest retrieved from reference TRBV18 and TRBJ2-1, is NAGVMQNPRHLVRRRGQEARLRCSPMKGHSHVYWYRQLPEEGLKFMVYLQKENIIDESGMPKERFSAEFPKEGPSILRIQQVVRGDSAAYFCASSPRDIFNNEQFFGPGTRLTVL.

The V and J genes are TRBV11-2 and TRBJ2-7, with TRBD1 matching 7 bases. The trim removed 3 bases at V and 5 bases at J, leaving 16 bases unmatched. CDR1 is SGHAT, CDR2 FQNNGV, per germline. The CDR3 is 17 residues long. Here the CDR3 DNA reads TGTGCCAGCAGCTTCAGGGGGATCGGACAGGATCCCAACGAGCAGTACTTC. As protein: CASSFRGIGQDPNEQYF.

This clone was picked up a small number of times. This rearrangement joins TRBV5-6 to TRBJ2-7; the D gene is possibly TRBD2 (6 bases). CDR3 size: 14 residues. Germline CDR1 is SGHDT and CDR2 is YYEEEE. V was cut by 4 bases and J by 7 bases, with 18 bases left in between. The CDR3 nucleotides are TGTGCCAGCAGCCCCGGGACTGCCCGGGGGGAGCAGTACTTC. Encoded protein: CASSPGTARGEQYF.